This record covers a single T cell receptor (beta chain). Its cognate antigen is unknown. The data belong to a study of CD8 T cells in ankylosing spondylitis. A quantitative 5'-RACE method, one with molecular barcodes, was used to make TCR beta libraries. TCRdb processed the 5' RACE reads anew with MiXCR; each CDR3 protein has one entry. This table has roughly 120,000 distinct CDR3 sequences, roughly an eighth appearing once. Findings and caveats of the study: Those disease-linked clones were CD8+; they were also relatively rare in peripheral blood. Before this, some motif variants had been reported in reactive arthritis synovial fluid and blood. The clones that were linked to disease were reported to be significantly enriched in matched synovial fluid samples from ankylosing spondylitis patients.

The specimen was blood, either unsorted or a sorted T cell fraction (not recorded which). The clonotype comes from a female donor with ankylosing spondylitis or in good health (not recorded which).

The CDR3 DNA reads as TGTGCCAGCAGCCCCCGGGCCGGAAACACCATATATTTT. Protein: CASSPRAGNTIYF. This chain uses TRBV7-2 with TRBJ1-3; D gene unclear. There are 13 residues in the CDR3. Germline CDR1 is SGHTA and CDR2 is FQGNSA. Trimming cost V 5 bases and J 4 bases, with 9 bases left between them.